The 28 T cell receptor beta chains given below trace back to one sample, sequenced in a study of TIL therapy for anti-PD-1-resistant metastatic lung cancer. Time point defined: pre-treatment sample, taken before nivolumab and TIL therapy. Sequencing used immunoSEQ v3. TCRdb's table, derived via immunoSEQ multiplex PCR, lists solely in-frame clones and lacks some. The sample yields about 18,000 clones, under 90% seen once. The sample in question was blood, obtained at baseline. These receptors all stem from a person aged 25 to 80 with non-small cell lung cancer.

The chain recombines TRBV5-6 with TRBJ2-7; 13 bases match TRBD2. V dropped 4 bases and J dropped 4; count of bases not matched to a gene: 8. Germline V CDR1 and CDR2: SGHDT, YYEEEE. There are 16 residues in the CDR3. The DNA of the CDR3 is TGTGCCAGCAGCGCACCGACTAGCGGGAGGAGGTACGAGCAGTACTTC. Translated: CASSAPTSGRRYEQYF.

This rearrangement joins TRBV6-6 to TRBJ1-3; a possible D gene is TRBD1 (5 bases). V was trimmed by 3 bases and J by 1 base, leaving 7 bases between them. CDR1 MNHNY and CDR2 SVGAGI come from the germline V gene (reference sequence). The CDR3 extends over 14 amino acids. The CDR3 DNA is TGTGCCAGCAGTTATAAGGGGTCTGGAAACACCATATATTTT. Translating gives CASSYKGSGNTIYF.

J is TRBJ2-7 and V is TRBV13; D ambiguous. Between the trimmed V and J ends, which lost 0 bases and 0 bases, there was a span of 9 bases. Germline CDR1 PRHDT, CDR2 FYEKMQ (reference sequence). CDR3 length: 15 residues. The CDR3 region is CASSLGQKASYEQYF. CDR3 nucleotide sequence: TGTGCCAGCAGCTTAGGGCAGAAAGCCTCCTACGAGCAGTACTTC.

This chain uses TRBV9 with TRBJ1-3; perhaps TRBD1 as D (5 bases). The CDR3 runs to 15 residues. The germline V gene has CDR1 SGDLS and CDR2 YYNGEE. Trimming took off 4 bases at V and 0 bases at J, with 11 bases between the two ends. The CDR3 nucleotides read TGTGCCAGCAGCACGGGACCGGACTCTGGAAACACCATATATTTT. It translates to CASSTGPDSGNTIYF.

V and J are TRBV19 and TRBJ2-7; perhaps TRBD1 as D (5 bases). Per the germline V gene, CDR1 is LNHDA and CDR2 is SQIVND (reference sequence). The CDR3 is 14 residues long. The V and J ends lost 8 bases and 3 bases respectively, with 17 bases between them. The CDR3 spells CASCRKDTCYEQYF. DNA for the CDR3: TGTGCCAGTTGTCGTAAGGACACATGCTACGAGCAGTACTTC.

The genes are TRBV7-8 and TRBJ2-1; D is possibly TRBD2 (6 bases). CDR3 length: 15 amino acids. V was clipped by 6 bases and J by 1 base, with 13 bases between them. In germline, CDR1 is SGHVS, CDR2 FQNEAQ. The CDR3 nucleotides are TGTGCCAGCAGTGGCAACGGGAGTTCCTACAATGAGCAGTTCTTC. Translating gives CASSGNGSSYNEQFF.

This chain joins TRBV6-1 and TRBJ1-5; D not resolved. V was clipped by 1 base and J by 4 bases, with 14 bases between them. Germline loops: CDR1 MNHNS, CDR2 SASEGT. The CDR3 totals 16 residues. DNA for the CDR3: TGTGCCAGCAGTGAAGATTGGGGTATTGGAAATCAGCCCCAGCATTTT. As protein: CASSEDWGIGNQPQHF.

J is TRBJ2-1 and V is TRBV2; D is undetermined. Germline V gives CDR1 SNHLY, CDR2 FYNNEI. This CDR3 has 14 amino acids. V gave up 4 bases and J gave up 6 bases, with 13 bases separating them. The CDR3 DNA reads TGTGCCAGCAGTGTTACAGTAATGGTCAATGAGCAGTTCTTC. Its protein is CASSVTVMVNEQFF.

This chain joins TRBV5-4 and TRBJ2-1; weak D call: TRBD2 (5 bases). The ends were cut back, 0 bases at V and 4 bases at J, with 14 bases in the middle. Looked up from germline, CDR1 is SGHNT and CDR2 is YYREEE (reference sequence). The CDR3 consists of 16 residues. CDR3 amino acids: CASSLGRSIDYNEQFF. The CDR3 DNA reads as TGTGCCAGCAGCTTGGGGAGGTCTATAGATTACAATGAGCAGTTCTTC. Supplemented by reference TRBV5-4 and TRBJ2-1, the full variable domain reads ETGVTQSPTHLIKTRGQQVTLRCSSQSGHNTVSWYQQALGQGPQFIFQYYREEENGRGNFPPRFSGLQFPNYSSELNVNALELDDSALYLCASSLGRSIDYNEQFFGPGTRLTVL.

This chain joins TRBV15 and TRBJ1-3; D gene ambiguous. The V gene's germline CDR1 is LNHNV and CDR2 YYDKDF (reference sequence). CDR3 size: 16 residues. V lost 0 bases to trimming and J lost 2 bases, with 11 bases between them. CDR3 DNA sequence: TGTGCCACCAGCAGAGATACTACGCCTGCTGGAAACACCATATATTTT. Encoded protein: CATSRDTTPAGNTIYF.

CDR3 sequence (DNA): TGTGCCAGCAGTTTAAGGGTACATTTCACCGGGGAGCTGTTTTTT. It codes for CASSLRVHFTGELFF. The chain joins TRBV28 to TRBJ2-2; no clear D gene. V lost 2 bases and J lost 4, with 11 bases in between. CDR1 is MDHEN and CDR2 is SYDVKM in the germline V gene. This CDR3 region has 15 residues.

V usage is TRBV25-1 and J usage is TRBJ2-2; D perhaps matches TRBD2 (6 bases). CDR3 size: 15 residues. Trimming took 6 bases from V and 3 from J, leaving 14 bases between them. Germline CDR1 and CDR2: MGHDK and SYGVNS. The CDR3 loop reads CASSVSERDTGELFF. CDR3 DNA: TGTGCCAGCAGCGTATCTGAGCGGGACACCGGGGAGCTGTTTTTT.

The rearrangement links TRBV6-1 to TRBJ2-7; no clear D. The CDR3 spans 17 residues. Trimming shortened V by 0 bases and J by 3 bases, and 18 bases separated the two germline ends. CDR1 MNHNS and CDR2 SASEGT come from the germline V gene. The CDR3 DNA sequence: TGTGCCAGCAGTGAAGCGACTCGGATGACCCCTAGCTACGAGCAGTACTTC. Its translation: CASSEATRMTPSYEQYF.

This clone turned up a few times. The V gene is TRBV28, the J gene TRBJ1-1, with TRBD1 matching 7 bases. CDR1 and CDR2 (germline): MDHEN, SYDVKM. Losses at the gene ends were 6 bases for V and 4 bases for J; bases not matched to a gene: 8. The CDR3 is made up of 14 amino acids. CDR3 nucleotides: TGTGCCAGCAGCCCCCCCAGACAGGGCACTGAAGCTTTCTTT. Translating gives CASSPPRQGTEAFF.

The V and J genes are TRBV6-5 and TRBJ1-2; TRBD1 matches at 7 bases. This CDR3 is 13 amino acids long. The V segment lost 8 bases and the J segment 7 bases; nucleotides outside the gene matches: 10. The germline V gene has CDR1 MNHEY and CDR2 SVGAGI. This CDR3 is CASSRQGGSGYTF. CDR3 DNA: TGTGCCAGCTCGAGACAGGGTGGTAGTGGCTACACCTTC.

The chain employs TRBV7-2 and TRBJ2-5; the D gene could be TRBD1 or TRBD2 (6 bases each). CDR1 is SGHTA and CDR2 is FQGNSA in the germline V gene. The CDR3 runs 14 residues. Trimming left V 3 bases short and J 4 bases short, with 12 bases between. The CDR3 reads CASSFIRGAETQYF. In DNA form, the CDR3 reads TGTGCCAGCAGCTTTATAAGGGGGGCAGAGACCCAGTACTTC.

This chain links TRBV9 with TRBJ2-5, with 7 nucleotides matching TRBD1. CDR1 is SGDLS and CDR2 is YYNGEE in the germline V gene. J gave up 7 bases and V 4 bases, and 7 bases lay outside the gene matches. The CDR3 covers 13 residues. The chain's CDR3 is CASSPDRVGTQYF. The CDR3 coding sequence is TGTGCCAGCAGCCCAGACAGGGTCGGGACCCAGTACTTC.

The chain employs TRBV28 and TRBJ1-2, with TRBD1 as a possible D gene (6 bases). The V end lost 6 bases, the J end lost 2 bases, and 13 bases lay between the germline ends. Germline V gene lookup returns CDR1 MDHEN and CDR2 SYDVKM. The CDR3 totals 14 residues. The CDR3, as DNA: TGTGCCAGCAGCGGACAGTCCGGCAACTATGGCTACACCTTC. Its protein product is CASSGQSGNYGYTF.

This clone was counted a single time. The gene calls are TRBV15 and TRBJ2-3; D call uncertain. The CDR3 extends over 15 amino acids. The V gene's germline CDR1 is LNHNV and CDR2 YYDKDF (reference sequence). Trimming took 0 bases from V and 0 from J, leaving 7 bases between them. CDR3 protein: CATSRDALSTDTQYF. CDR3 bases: TGTGCCACCAGCAGAGACGCGCTCAGCACAGATACGCAGTATTTT.

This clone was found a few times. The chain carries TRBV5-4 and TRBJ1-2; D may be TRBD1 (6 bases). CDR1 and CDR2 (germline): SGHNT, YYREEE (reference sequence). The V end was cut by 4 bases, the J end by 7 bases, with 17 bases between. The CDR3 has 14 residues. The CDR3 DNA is TGTGCCAGCAGCGCACAGGGAGCCTGGCGTGGCTACACCTTC. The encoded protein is CASSAQGAWRGYTF.

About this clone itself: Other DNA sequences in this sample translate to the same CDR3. CDR3 sequence reads: CASSSSGGPQETQYF. The CDR3 nucleotides read TGTGCCAGCAGCTCTAGCGGGGGGCCTCAAGAGACCCAGTACTTC. V gene TRBV7-2 combines with J gene TRBJ2-5, with 11 bases that match TRBD2. The CDR3 totals 15 residues. The germline V gene has CDR1 SGHTA and CDR2 FQGNSA. J was trimmed by 2 bases and V by 4 bases; bases with no gene match: 3.

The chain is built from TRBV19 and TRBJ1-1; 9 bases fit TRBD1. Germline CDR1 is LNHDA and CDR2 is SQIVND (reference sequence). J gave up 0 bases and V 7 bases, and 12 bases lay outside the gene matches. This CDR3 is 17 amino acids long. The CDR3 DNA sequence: TGTGCCAGTACTCCTCGGGGGACAGGGCTTGTGAACACTGAAGCTTTCTTT. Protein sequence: CASTPRGTGLVNTEAFF.

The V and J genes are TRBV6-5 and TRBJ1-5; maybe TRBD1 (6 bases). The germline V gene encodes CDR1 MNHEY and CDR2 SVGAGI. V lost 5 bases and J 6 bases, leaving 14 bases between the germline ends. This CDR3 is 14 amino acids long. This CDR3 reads CASSEHLGAQPQHF. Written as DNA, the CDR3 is TGTGCCAGCAGTGAACATTTGGGGGCTCAGCCCCAGCATTTT.

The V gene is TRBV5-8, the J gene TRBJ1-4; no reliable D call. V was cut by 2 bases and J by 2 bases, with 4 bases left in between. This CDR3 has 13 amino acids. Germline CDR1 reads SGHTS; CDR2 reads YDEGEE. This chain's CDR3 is CASSFETNEKLFF. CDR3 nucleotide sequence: TGTGCCAGCAGCTTTGAGACTAATGAAAAACTGTTTTTT.

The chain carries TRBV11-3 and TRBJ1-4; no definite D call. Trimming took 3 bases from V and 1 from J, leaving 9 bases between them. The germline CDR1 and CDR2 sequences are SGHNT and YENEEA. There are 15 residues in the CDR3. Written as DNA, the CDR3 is TGTGCCAGCAGCTTCGGTGGCGGAACTAATGAAAAACTGTTTTTT. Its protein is CASSFGGGTNEKLFF.

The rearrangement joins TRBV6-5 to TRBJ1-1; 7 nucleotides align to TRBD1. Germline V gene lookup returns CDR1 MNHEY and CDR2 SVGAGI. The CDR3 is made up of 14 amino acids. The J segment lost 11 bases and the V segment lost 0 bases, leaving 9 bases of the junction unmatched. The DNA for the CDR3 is TGTGCCAGCAGTTACTCGGGACAGTACTTGTGGGCTTTCTTT. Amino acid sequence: CASSYSGQYLWAFF.

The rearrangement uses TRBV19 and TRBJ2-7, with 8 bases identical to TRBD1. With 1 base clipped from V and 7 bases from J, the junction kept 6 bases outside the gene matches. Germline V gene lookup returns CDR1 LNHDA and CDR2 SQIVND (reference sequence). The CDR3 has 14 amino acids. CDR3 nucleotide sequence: TGTGCCAGTAGTATAGCTGGGACAGGTCGAGAGCAGTACTTC. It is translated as CASSIAGTGREQYF.

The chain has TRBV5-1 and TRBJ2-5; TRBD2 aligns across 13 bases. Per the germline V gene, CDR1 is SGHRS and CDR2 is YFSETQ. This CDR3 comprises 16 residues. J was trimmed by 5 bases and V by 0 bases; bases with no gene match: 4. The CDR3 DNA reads TGCGCCAGCAGCTTGGATACTAGCGGGGGGGTGGAGACCCAGTACTTC. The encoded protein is CASSLDTSGGVETQYF.